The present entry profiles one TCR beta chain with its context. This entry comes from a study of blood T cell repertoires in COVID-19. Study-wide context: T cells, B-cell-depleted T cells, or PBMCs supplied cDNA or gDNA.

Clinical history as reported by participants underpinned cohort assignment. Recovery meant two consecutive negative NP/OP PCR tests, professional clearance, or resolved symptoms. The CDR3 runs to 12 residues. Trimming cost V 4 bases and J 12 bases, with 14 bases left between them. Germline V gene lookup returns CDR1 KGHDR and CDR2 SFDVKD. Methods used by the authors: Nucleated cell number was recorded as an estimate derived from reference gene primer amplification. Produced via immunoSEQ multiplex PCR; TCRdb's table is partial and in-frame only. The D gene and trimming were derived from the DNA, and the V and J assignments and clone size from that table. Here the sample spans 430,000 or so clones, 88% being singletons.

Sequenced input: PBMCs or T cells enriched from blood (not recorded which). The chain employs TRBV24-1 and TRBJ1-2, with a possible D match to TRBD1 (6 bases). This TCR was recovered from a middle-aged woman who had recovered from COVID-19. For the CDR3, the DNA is TGTGCCACCAGTGACGGGACACGGAGCCACACCTTC. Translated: CATSDGTRSHTF.